Presented here are 19 T cell receptor beta chains from one specimen sequenced in a study of T cell repertoires in cytomegalovirus infection. TCRdb itself ran the reads through MiXCR, one entry per CDR3 protein. The data hold roughly 990,000 distinct CDR3 sequences, with roughly 30% observed a single time. The antigens for these receptors are not known. Sequenced here: cultured CD8+ T cells from PBMCs, sampled from culture after CMV antigen stimulation. The receptors were sampled from a human donor in good health (CMV status not recorded). Some clones in this sample may be carry-over from other donors' samples.

The chain carries TRBV20-1 and TRBJ2-2, with 8 nucleotides matching TRBD1. Germline values: CDR1 DFQATT, CDR2 SNEGSKA (reference sequence). The CDR3 sequence is 15 residues long. V lost 6 bases, J lost 4 bases, and 10 bases stayed unmatched. CDR3 loop: CSATQGGRFTGELFF. The CDR3 region has the DNA TGCAGTGCCACACAGGGGGGTCGTTTCACCGGGGAGCTGTTTTTT.

The table lists this clonotype with a count of one. A much larger clone lies a single base off, so this may be a read error. The chain combines TRBV7-9 with TRBJ2-6; D remains ambiguous. The CDR3 is 13 amino acids. Germline CDR1 SEHNR, CDR2 FQNEAQ (reference sequence). Trimming cost V 11 bases and J 2 bases, with 10 bases left between them. This CDR3 reads CAVQSPGANVLTF. The CDR3 coding sequence is TGTGCCGTCCAGTCCCCTGGGGCCAACGTCCTGACTTTC. Based on the CDR3 plus reference TRBV7-9 and TRBJ2-6, the full variable domain is DTGVSQNPRHKITKRGQNVTFRCDPISEHNRLYWYRQTLGQGPEFLTYFQNEAQLEKSRLLSDRFSAERPKGSFSTLEIQRTEQGDSAMYLCAVQSPGANVLTFGAGSRLTVL.

This clonotype was found many times. This chain joins TRBV7-8 and TRBJ1-3; unclear D gene. Per germline, CDR1 SGHVS and CDR2 FQNEAQ. Trimming took 7 bases from V and 1 from J, leaving 11 bases between them. The CDR3 is 14 residues long. The chain's CDR3 is CASNEELSGNTIYF. The CDR3, as DNA: TGTGCCAGCAACGAAGAACTGTCTGGAAACACCATATATTTT.

This chain connects TRBV7-6 to TRBJ2-6, with D unclear. Germline loops: CDR1 SGHVS, CDR2 FNYEAQ. This CDR3 has 14 amino acids. V was shortened by 5 bases and J by 6 bases, with 11 bases between the two germline ends. This CDR3 is CASSLATEANVLTF. DNA for the CDR3: TGTGCCAGCAGCCTCGCGACTGAGGCCAACGTCCTGACTTTC.

This clonotype was seen a handful of times. The chain recombines TRBV6-6 with TRBJ1-5; no definite D call. V shed 5 bases and J shed 2 bases, with 19 bases lying between them. The germline V gene has CDR1 MNHNY and CDR2 SVGAGI (reference sequence). This CDR3 has 17 residues. Written as DNA, the CDR3 is TGTGCCAGCAGTAGACATCCGGGTCCCGAGGGCAATCAGCCCCAGCATTTT. Amino acid sequence: CASSRHPGPEGNQPQHF.

This clonotype was picked up a small number of times. The V call is TRBV5-4, the J call TRBJ2-7, with 7 bases matching TRBD1. CDR1 is SGHNT and CDR2 is YYREEE in the germline V gene (reference sequence). The CDR3 is 13 residues long. V was clipped by 4 bases and J by 2 bases; unmatched bases: 3. This chain's CDR3 is CASSRDSTYEQYF. The CDR3 nucleotides are TGTGCCAGCAGCCGGGACAGCACCTACGAGCAGTACTTC.

The genes are TRBV28 and TRBJ2-4, with 8 bases that match TRBD1. The ends lost 2 bases at V and 5 bases at J; junction bases unmatched: 11. The V gene's germline CDR1 is MDHEN and CDR2 SYDVKM. This CDR3 has 17 residues. CDR3 sequence reads: CASSLPLTGENENIQYF. The CDR3 nucleotides are TGTGCCAGCAGTTTACCCCTGACAGGGGAGAACGAAAACATTCAGTACTTC.

This sequence joins TRBV7-9 and TRBJ1-3; D perhaps matches TRBD1 (6 bases). V dropped 4 bases and J dropped 1 base, with 14 bases sitting between them. This CDR3 region has 16 residues. Germline values: CDR1 SEHNR, CDR2 FQNEAQ (reference sequence). The CDR3 reads CASSYSQGGSGNTIYF. The CDR3, as DNA: TGTGCCAGCAGCTACTCACAGGGCGGATCTGGAAACACCATATATTTT.

The chain links TRBV10-3 to TRBJ2-3, with D unclear. There are 12 residues in the CDR3. Deletions cut 7 bases from V and 2 bases from J, with 7 bases between. Germline CDR1 and CDR2: ENHRY and SYGVKD. The CDR3 here is CAITGNTDTQYF. Written as DNA, the CDR3 is TGTGCCATCACGGGCAACACAGATACGCAGTATTTT.

This clonotype was detected only a few times. The chain recombines TRBV7-9 with TRBJ2-5; the D gene is possibly TRBD2 (6 bases). Germline V gives CDR1 SEHNR, CDR2 FQNEAQ (reference sequence). V lost 7 bases to trimming and J lost 0 bases, with 12 bases between them. The CDR3 totals 14 residues. Here the CDR3 reads CASTPGTYQETQYF. The DNA of the CDR3 is TGTGCCAGCACTCCCGGGACTTACCAAGAGACCCAGTACTTC.

The chain carries TRBV12-3 or TRBV12-4 and TRBJ2-1; TRBD2 matches 7 bases. The junction had 3 bases not matched to a gene; V was cut back by 1 base and J by 9 bases. The length of the CDR3 is 13 residues. The CDR3 spells CASSLGSGVEQFF. In DNA form, the CDR3 reads TGTGCCAGCAGTTTAGGCAGCGGGGTTGAGCAGTTCTTC.

In this sample, this clonotype turned up a few times. The rearrangement links TRBV28 to TRBJ1-2; D call uncertain. Trimming took off 6 bases at V and 7 bases at J, with 6 bases between the two ends. The CDR3 contains 10 residues. The V gene's germline CDR1 is MDHEN and CDR2 SYDVKM. CDR3 in amino acids: CASRRSGYTF. The CDR3 DNA sequence: TGTGCCAGCAGAAGAAGTGGCTACACCTTC.

The sample holds a few counts of this clonotype. The rearrangement uses TRBV12-3 or TRBV12-4 and TRBJ2-3; 9 positions match TRBD1. The CDR3 extends over 15 amino acids. V lost 8 bases to trimming and J lost 2 bases; unmatched junction nucleotides: 8. CDR3 DNA sequence: TGTGCCAGCGGACAGACAGGGGGGGTCACAGATACGCAGTATTTT. It codes for CASGQTGGVTDTQYF.

The V call is TRBV7-6, the J call TRBJ1-1; D is ambiguous. V was pared by 7 bases and J by 1 base, with 10 bases between. CDR1 and CDR2 from the germline V gene are SGHVS and FNYEAQ. The CDR3 is made up of 13 amino acids. In DNA form, the CDR3 reads TGTGCCAGCACCTCCGATGGGAACACTGAAGCTTTCTTT. Translating it yields CASTSDGNTEAFF.

This clonotype was recorded many times. The chain recombines TRBV7-9 with TRBJ1-2, with 7 bases identical to TRBD1. CDR3 size: 18 residues. V shed 4 bases and J 5 bases; nucleotides not matched to a gene: 19. Germline lookup yields CDR1 SEHNR and CDR2 FQNEAQ (reference sequence). The CDR3 protein is CASSSPLSTRDRAYGYTF. The CDR3 DNA follows: TGTGCCAGCAGCTCGCCCCTTTCGACTCGGGACAGAGCATATGGCTACACCTTC.

The genes are TRBV6-1 and TRBJ1-1; 9 bases agree with TRBD1. Germline V gene sequence: CDR1 MNHNS, CDR2 SASEGT. Trimming at V came to 5 bases and at J to 0 bases, leaving 28 bases not matched to a gene. The CDR3 contains 23 residues. This chain's CDR3 is CASSPLLPGQGPSYFGMNTEAFF. The CDR3 DNA is TGTGCCAGCAGTCCCCTATTACCCGGACAGGGGCCAAGTTATTTTGGCATGAACACTGAAGCTTTCTTT.

The sample holds a few counts of this clonotype. The chain couples TRBV29-1 to TRBJ1-2; 9 positions agree with TRBD1. The junction had 6 bases not matched to a gene; V was cut back by 7 bases and J by 3 bases. The V gene's germline CDR1 is SQVTM and CDR2 ANQGSEA. This CDR3 region has 13 residues. The CDR3 protein is CSATGGQDYGYTF. The CDR3 DNA reads TGCAGCGCTACAGGGGGCCAGGACTATGGCTACACCTTC. Supplemented by reference TRBV29-1 and TRBJ1-2, the full variable domain reads SAVISQKPSRDICQRGTSLTIQCQVDSQVTMMFWYRQQPGQSLTLIATANQGSEATYESGFVIDKFPISRPNLTFSTLTVSNMSPEDSSIYLCSATGGQDYGYTFGSGTRLTVV.

This clonotype was counted ten times or more. The V call is TRBV7-6, the J call TRBJ2-2, with D perhaps matching TRBD1 or TRBD2 (6 bases each). CDR3 length: 14 amino acids. The V gene's germline CDR1 is SGHVS and CDR2 FNYEAQ. V lost 7 bases to trimming and J lost 6 bases, with 15 bases between them. The CDR3 here is CASILSRGAGELFF. The CDR3 region has the DNA TGTGCCAGCATTCTCTCGAGGGGGGCCGGGGAGCTGTTTTTT.

This chain uses TRBV6-5 with TRBJ2-7, with D maybe TRBD1 (7 bases). The germline gives CDR1 MNHEY, CDR2 SVGAGI. Trimming shortened V by 4 bases and J by 2 bases, and 18 bases separated the two germline ends. This CDR3 has 16 amino acids. In nucleotides, the CDR3 is TGTGCCAGCAGTTCCCGCGGGACAGTGGCAACCTACGAGCAGTACTTC. As protein: CASSSRGTVATYEQYF.